The subject of this entry is one T cell receptor (beta chain). Antigen unknown. The PCR had 60 Vbeta and 13 Jbeta primers. The assay was immunoSEQ multiplex PCR, and TCRdb's table has in-frame clones only and misses some. The sample holds roughly 150,000 clones, around 80% seen once. This sample is part of a study of cytomegalovirus exposure and HLA in healthy donors. Study outcomes and limitations: It was shown in a later analysis that HLA-associated TCR beta chains were more clonally expanded than other, equally common chains.

The study sampled nominally healthy donors, though unrecorded immune exposures were likely. The source is a male donor in good health and CMV-seronegative. Sequences were obtained from PBMCs.

CDR3 sequence (DNA): TGTGCCAGCAGCTTAGGAGATCCCGGGAATATCAACTATGGCTACACCTTC. Protein product: CASSLGDPGNINYGYTF. V and J are TRBV5-6 and TRBJ1-2; D is ambiguous. With 2 bases removed from V and 2 bases from J, the gap between germline ends came to 19 bases. CDR3 length equals 17 residues. Looked up from germline, CDR1 is SGHDT and CDR2 is YYEEEE.